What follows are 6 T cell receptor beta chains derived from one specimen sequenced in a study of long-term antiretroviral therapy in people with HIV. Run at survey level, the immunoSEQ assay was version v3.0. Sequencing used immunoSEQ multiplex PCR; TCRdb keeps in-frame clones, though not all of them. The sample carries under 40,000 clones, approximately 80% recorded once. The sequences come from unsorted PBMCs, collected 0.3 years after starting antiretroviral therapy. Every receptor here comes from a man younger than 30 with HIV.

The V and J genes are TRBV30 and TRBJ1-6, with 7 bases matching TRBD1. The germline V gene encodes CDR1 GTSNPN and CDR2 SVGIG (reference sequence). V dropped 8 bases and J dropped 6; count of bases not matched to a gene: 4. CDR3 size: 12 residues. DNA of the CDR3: TGTGCCGTGGACAGGAGTAATTCACCCCTCCACTTT. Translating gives CAVDRSNSPLHF.

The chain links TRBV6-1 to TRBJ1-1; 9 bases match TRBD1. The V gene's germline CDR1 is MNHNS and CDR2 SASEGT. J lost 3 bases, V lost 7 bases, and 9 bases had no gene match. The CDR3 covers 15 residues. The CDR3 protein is CASTRQGDRDTEAFF. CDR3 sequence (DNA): TGTGCCAGCACCCGACAGGGGGATCGGGACACTGAAGCTTTCTTT.

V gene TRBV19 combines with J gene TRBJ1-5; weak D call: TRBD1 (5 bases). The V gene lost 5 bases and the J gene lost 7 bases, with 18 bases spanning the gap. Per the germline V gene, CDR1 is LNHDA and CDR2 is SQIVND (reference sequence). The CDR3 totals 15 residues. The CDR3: CASSRRTGAGQPQHF. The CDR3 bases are TGTGCCAGTAGTCGCCGGACCGGGGCGGGCCAGCCCCAGCATTTT. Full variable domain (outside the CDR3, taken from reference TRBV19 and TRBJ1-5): DGGITQSPKYLFRKEGQNVTLSCEQNLNHDAMYWYRQDPGQGLRLIYYSQIVNDFQKGDIAEGYSVSREKKESFPLTVTSAQKNPTAFYLCASSRRTGAGQPQHFGDGTRLSIL.

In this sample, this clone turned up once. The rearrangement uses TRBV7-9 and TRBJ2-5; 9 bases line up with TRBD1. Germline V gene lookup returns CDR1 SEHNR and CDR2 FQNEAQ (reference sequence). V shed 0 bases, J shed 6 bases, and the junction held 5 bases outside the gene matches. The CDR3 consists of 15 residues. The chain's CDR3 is CASSLAGQGLKTQYF. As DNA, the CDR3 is TGTGCCAGCAGCTTAGCGGGACAGGGTTTAAAGACCCAGTACTTC.

This chain's CDR3 is CASSVRLADTGELFF. CDR3 nucleotides: TGTGCCAGCAGCGTCAGACTAGCGGACACCGGGGAGCTGTTTTTT. This chain uses TRBV9 with TRBJ2-2, with TRBD2 matching over 9 bases. The germline gives CDR1 SGDLS, CDR2 YYNGEE. There are 15 residues in the CDR3. The trim removed 2 bases at V and 3 bases at J, leaving 2 bases unmatched.

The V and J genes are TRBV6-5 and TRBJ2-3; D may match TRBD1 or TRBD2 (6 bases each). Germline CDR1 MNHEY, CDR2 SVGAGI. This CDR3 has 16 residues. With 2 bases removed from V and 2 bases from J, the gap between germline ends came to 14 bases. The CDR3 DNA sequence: TGTGCCAGCAGTTACATGGGGGGCTACACCACAGATACGCAGTATTTT. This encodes CASSYMGGYTTDTQYF.